This T cell receptor (beta chain) was recorded in a study of OX40 agonist ivuxolimab in advanced cancers. The wider study: The dose of intravenous ivuxolimab that patients received every 2 weeks ranged from 0.01 to 10 mg/kg. Those treated in dose escalation had hepatocellular carcinoma, melanoma, renal cell cancer or head and neck cancer.

Points from the study as a whole: Individuals who were partial responders at 0.1-3.0 mg/kg had clonal expansion that ranked among the lowest.

This clone was found once. Its antigen is still unknown. Germline CDR1 reads SGHNT; CDR2 reads YYREEE (reference sequence). V lost 0 bases and J lost 5, with 12 bases in between. CDR3 size: 15 residues. Measured with immunoSEQ multiplex PCR; TCRdb has only the in-frame clones, and not every one. The sample lists 65,000 to 80,000 clones, approximately 90% occurring once. The sample in question was CD4+ or CD8+ T cells sorted from blood, obtained in a trial of the OX40 agonist ivuxolimab. This sequence joins TRBV5-4 and TRBJ1-5; TRBD1 might be the D (6 bases). The clonotype comes from an adult with an advanced solid tumor such as melanoma, head and neck, liver or kidney cancer. The CDR3, as DNA: TGTGCCAGCAGCTTGGGTGGACAGTCGGATCAGCCCCAGCATTTT. It specifies CASSLGGQSDQPQHF.